These 5 T cell receptor beta chains originate from one sample sequenced in a study of post-analysis software for immune sequencing data. The antigens for these receptors are not known. Unique molecular identifiers were present in the TCR beta cDNA libraries. Using its own MiXCR run on the PCR reads, TCRdb lists one record per CDR3 protein. The data hold fewer than 900,000 distinct CDR3 sequences, with 46% observed a single time. The study, taken as a whole, reports: About five TRBV segments appeared more often in patients than in controls, and TRBV5-6, TRBV5-1 and TRBV20-1 were among these.

The material sequenced was blood. Receptors originate from a girl aged 5 to 17 with multiple sclerosis.

The chain joins TRBV4-3 to TRBJ2-3; 9 bases agree with TRBD2. Germline assignment: CDR1 LGHNA and CDR2 YSLEER. The CDR3 is 18 amino acids. J lost 0 bases, V lost 1 base, and 8 bases had no gene match. CDR3 sequence (DNA): TGCGCCAGCAGCCAAGGCCATAGGACTAGCGCGAGCACAGATACGCAGTATTTT. Its protein is CASSQGHRTSASTDTQYF.

The rearrangement links TRBV5-5 to TRBJ2-7; the match to TRBD1 covers 7 bases. Judging by the DNA end, TRBJ2-4 fits better; the J call may be wrong. The CDR3 has 14 amino acids. CDR1 is SGHKS and CDR2 is YYEKEE in the germline V gene (reference sequence). CDR3 region: CASSTTGYGDIQYF. The CDR3 DNA is TGTGCCAGCAGCACGACAGGGTATGGGGACATTCAGTACTTC.

This chain links TRBV11-2 with TRBJ2-1, with 8 positions matching TRBD2. V was clipped by 1 base and J by 8 bases; unmatched bases: 10. Germline assignment: CDR1 SGHAT and CDR2 FQNNGV. The CDR3 is 16 residues long. CDR3 sequence reads: CASSLGGLAGLDEQFF. CDR3 DNA: TGTGCCAGCAGCTTAGGTGGTCTAGCGGGTTTAGATGAGCAGTTCTTC.

This clonotype was counted only a few times. The chain recombines TRBV12-3 or TRBV12-4 with TRBJ2-1, with D maybe TRBD2 (5 bases). The CDR3 consists of 15 residues. V was trimmed by 3 bases and J by 6 bases, leaving 15 bases between them. The CDR3 sequence is CASSFEGGPTNEQFF. The CDR3 DNA reads as TGTGCCAGCAGTTTTGAGGGCGGGCCTACCAATGAGCAGTTCTTC.

This clonotype appeared a single time. V gene TRBV7-2 combines with J gene TRBJ2-7; the D is unclear. The germline V gene has CDR1 SGHTA and CDR2 FQGNSA. The CDR3 covers 13 residues. Trimming left V 5 bases short and J 0 bases short, with 8 bases between. For the CDR3, the DNA is TGTGCCAGCAGCCGAACACCCTCCTACGAGCAGTACTTC. Translation gives CASSRTPSYEQYF.